A single sample gave rise to the 30 T cell receptor beta chains below, sequenced in a study of siplizumab effects on memory and regulatory T cells. Using immunoSEQ multiplex PCR, the repertoire was profiled, and TCRdb retains in-frame clones only, with some absent. The table lists over 95,000 clones, just under 95% of them singletons. Sample: non-Treg CD4+ T cells sorted from blood. These receptors all stem from a human donor in good health.

The genes are TRBV4-2 and TRBJ1-6; no firm D call. CDR3 length equals 15 residues. V was trimmed by 0 bases and J by 10 bases, leaving 13 bases between them. CDR1 and CDR2 from the germline V gene are LGHNA and YNFKEQ. The CDR3 is CASSQDAAVESPLHF. The CDR3, as DNA: TGTGCCAGCAGCCAAGACGCCGCGGTTGAGTCACCCCTCCACTTT.

The gene calls are TRBV19 and TRBJ1-5; the D is unclear. Trimming took off 5 bases at V and 3 bases at J, with 11 bases between the two ends. Germline CDR1 LNHDA, CDR2 SQIVND (reference sequence). The CDR3 covers 14 residues. The CDR3 sequence is CASSSRQLNQPQHF. The CDR3, as DNA: TGTGCCAGTAGTTCCCGGCAGCTCAATCAGCCCCAGCATTTT.

V is TRBV6-1 and J is TRBJ1-1; D gene ambiguous. CDR3 length: 13 amino acids. Per germline, CDR1 MNHNS and CDR2 SASEGT. V was clipped by 6 bases and J by 0 bases, with 8 bases between them. The CDR3 here is CASSPPLNTEAFF. Here the CDR3 DNA reads TGTGCCAGCAGCCCTCCGTTGAACACTGAAGCTTTCTTT.

The chain joins TRBV29-1 to TRBJ2-3; 16 bases line up with TRBD2. With 6 bases clipped from V and 4 bases from J, the junction kept 1 base outside the gene matches. Germline V gene data show CDR1 as SQVTM and CDR2 as ANQGSEA. The CDR3 has 14 amino acids. DNA for the CDR3: TGCAGCGTGGGACTAGCGGGGGGGCCAGATACGCAGTATTTT. Protein: CSVGLAGGPDTQYF.

The chain carries TRBV10-1 and TRBJ2-5; 8 bases match TRBD1. V lost 9 bases and J lost 4; bases outside the gene matches: 7. CDR3 size: 13 residues. Looked up from germline, CDR1 is WNHNN and CDR2 is SYGVQD (reference sequence). Here the CDR3 reads CARQGVEGETQYF. The CDR3 nucleotides read TGCGCCAGACAGGGGGTTGAAGGAGAGACCCAGTACTTC.

This clone was counted between two and nine times. The rearrangement uses TRBV5-4 and TRBJ2-1; D is unclear. CDR1 and CDR2 from the germline V gene are SGHNT and YYREEE (reference sequence). The CDR3 length is 11 residues. Trimming stripped 2 bases from V and 9 bases from J, with 6 bases between. CDR3 residues: CASSFSLEQFF. The CDR3 region has the DNA TGTGCCAGCAGCTTTAGTCTTGAGCAGTTCTTC.

This clone was seen just once. This chain links TRBV19 with TRBJ1-5, with 9 bases that match TRBD1. CDR1 is LNHDA and CDR2 is SQIVND in the germline V gene (reference sequence). The CDR3 totals 16 residues. The trim removed 4 bases at V and 6 bases at J, leaving 10 bases unmatched. The CDR3 nucleotides are TGTGCCAGTAGTAATGCCGGGACAGGGTTGAGTCAGCCCCAGCATTTT. Its protein product is CASSNAGTGLSQPQHF.

The gene calls are TRBV7-2 and TRBJ2-5; D is undetermined. Germline V gene data show CDR1 as SGHTA and CDR2 as FQGNSA. The V gene lost 1 base and the J gene lost 0 bases, with 9 bases spanning the gap. The CDR3 has 15 residues. The CDR3, as DNA: TGTGCCAGCAGCTTAGGAGCCGGGTACCAAGAGACCCAGTACTTC. Protein product: CASSLGAGYQETQYF. Filled out from reference TRBV7-2 and TRBJ2-5, the complete variable domain reads GAGVSQSPSNKVTEKGKDVELRCDPISGHTALYWYRQSLGQGLEFLIYFQGNSAPDKSGLPSDRFSAERTGGSVSTLTIQRTQQEDSAVYLCASSLGAGYQETQYFGPGTRLLVL.

The chain recombines TRBV28 with TRBJ1-6; D gene uncertain. Trimming shortened V by 2 bases and J by 7 bases, and 12 bases separated the two germline ends. This CDR3 has 15 residues. The germline V gene encodes CDR1 MDHEN and CDR2 SYDVKM. The chain's CDR3 is CASSLRAATNSPLHF. CDR3 DNA: TGTGCCAGCAGTTTAAGGGCGGCCACGAATTCACCCCTCCACTTT.

The chain joins TRBV5-6 to TRBJ2-2; D is unresolved. V was pared by 4 bases and J by 0 bases, with 13 bases between. CDR1 is SGHDT and CDR2 is YYEEEE in the germline V gene. This CDR3 has 16 residues. The DNA for the CDR3 is TGTGCCAGCAGCCGGATTGTATCGGCGAACACCGGGGAGCTGTTTTTT. Translation: CASSRIVSANTGELFF.

This sequence joins TRBV6-5 and TRBJ1-2, with D hard to call. Trimming pared 2 bases from V and 7 bases from J, leaving 11 bases between. CDR1 and CDR2 from the germline V gene are MNHEY and SVGAGI. The CDR3 spans 13 residues. The CDR3 DNA follows: TGTGCCAGCAGTTACGAGAGGATCTCTGGCTACACCTTC. Amino acids: CASSYERISGYTF.

CDR3 region: CASSPLDQSFRNKETQYF. Here the CDR3 DNA reads TGTGCCAGCAGCCCTTTAGATCAATCGTTCAGAAACAAAGAGACCCAGTACTTC. The chain couples TRBV5-6 to TRBJ2-5; D is unresolved. V lost 4 bases, J lost 3 bases, and 25 bases lay in between. Germline CDR1 and CDR2: SGHDT and YYEEEE. The CDR3 extends over 18 amino acids. Based on the CDR3 plus reference TRBV5-6 and TRBJ2-5, the full variable domain is DAGVTQSPTHLIKTRGQQVTLRCSPKSGHDTVSWYQQALGQGPQFIFQYYEEEERQRGNFPDRFSGHQFPNYSSELNVNALLLGDSALYLCASSPLDQSFRNKETQYFGPGTRLLVL.

The chain links TRBV5-1 to TRBJ2-2; D gene uncertain. CDR1 SGHRS and CDR2 YFSETQ come from the germline V gene. The CDR3 has 14 amino acids. V was pared by 4 bases and J by 1 base, with 8 bases between. CDR3 coding DNA: TGCGCCAGCAGCCAATACGAGAACACCGGGGAGCTGTTTTTT. It yields the protein CASSQYENTGELFF.

The chain recombines TRBV9 with TRBJ2-3; 10 nucleotides line up with TRBD2. This CDR3 is built from 16 residues. V was pared by 0 bases and J by 4 bases, with 5 bases of the junction left unmatched. Germline CDR1 SGDLS, CDR2 YYNGEE. The chain's CDR3 is CASSVGAGGPPDTQYF. In DNA form, the CDR3 reads TGTGCCAGCAGCGTAGGAGCGGGGGGGCCACCAGATACGCAGTATTTT.

The rearrangement joins TRBV9 to TRBJ1-1, with a tentative D call TRBD1 (6 bases). This CDR3 comprises 15 residues. V gave up 4 bases and J gave up 8 bases, with 21 bases separating them. Germline V gives CDR1 SGDLS, CDR2 YYNGEE. In DNA form, the CDR3 reads TGTGCCAGCAGCCCTATACGGGACACTCAAAGAGAAGCTTTCTTT. It translates to CASSPIRDTQREAFF.

The V call is TRBV12-5, the J call TRBJ2-3; D may match TRBD1 or TRBD2 (5 bases each). There are 13 residues in the CDR3. Germline V gives CDR1 LGHNT, CDR2 FRNRAP. The V gene lost 4 bases and the J gene lost 4 bases, with 9 bases spanning the gap. The CDR3, as DNA: TGTGCTAGTGGTTGGGACGGGGCAGATACGCAGTATTTT. Residues: CASGWDGADTQYF.

The J gene is TRBJ1-1, the V gene TRBV5-1, with D possibly being TRBD1 (5 bases). CDR3 length: 13 amino acids. The ends were cut back, 2 bases at V and 2 bases at J, with 7 bases in the middle. The germline V gene has CDR1 SGHRS and CDR2 YFSETQ. The CDR3 DNA follows: TGCGCCAGCAGCTTCGACAGAAACACTGAAGCTTTCTTT. It yields the protein CASSFDRNTEAFF.

The chain couples TRBV19 to TRBJ1-5, with D perhaps matching TRBD1 (5 bases). Trimming pared 7 bases from V and 3 bases from J, leaving 16 bases between. This CDR3 region has 15 residues. CDR1 and CDR2 from the germline V gene are LNHDA and SQIVND (reference sequence). CDR3 DNA sequence: TGTGCCAGTATGGAGTTGGACACACTCAATCAGCCCCAGCATTTT. Residues: CASMELDTLNQPQHF.

The chain couples TRBV28 to TRBJ2-7; tentative D call: TRBD1 (5 bases). The CDR3 totals 12 residues. Trimming shortened V by 5 bases and J by 12 bases, and 17 bases separated the two germline ends. The V gene's germline CDR1 is MDHEN and CDR2 SYDVKM. CDR3 region: CASSPPTEQRYF. The CDR3, as DNA: TGTGCCAGCAGTCCCCCGACAGAACAAAGGTACTTC.

The genes are TRBV5-6 and TRBJ2-5; tentative D call: TRBD1 (5 bases). Germline assignment: CDR1 SGHDT and CDR2 YYEEEE. This CDR3 region has 13 residues. Trimming removed 1 base from V and 1 base from J, with 5 bases in between. The CDR3 sequence is CASSLRGQETQYF. In DNA, the CDR3 is TGTGCCAGCAGCTTGAGGGGCCAAGAGACCCAGTACTTC. The full variable domain, in which reference TRBV5-6 and TRBJ2-5 provide the parts outside the CDR3, is DAGVTQSPTHLIKTRGQQVTLRCSPKSGHDTVSWYQQALGQGPQFIFQYYEEEERQRGNFPDRFSGHQFPNYSSELNVNALLLGDSALYLCASSLRGQETQYFGPGTRLLVL.

V is TRBV6-1 and J is TRBJ1-6, with D unclear. Germline CDR1 reads MNHNS; CDR2 reads SASEGT. This CDR3 is built from 14 residues. V lost 10 bases, J lost 6 bases, and 16 bases lay in between. The CDR3 DNA is TGTGCCACCTATGCTAGGAGTTCTAATTCACCCCTCCACTTT. Translation: CATYARSSNSPLHF.

The chain couples TRBV28 to TRBJ1-2; perhaps TRBD1 as D (5 bases). Trimming pared 4 bases from V and 6 bases from J, leaving 9 bases between. The CDR3 contains 12 residues. Per the germline V gene, CDR1 is MDHEN and CDR2 is SYDVKM. The CDR3 DNA is TGTGCCAGCAGTTCCCCAGGGCATGGCTACACCTTC. It yields the protein CASSSPGHGYTF.

The chain joins TRBV6-5 to TRBJ2-7; 11 bases agree with TRBD1. Per germline, CDR1 MNHEY and CDR2 SVGAGI. Losses at the gene ends were 2 bases for V and 3 bases for J; bases not matched to a gene: 3. The CDR3 covers 15 residues. The CDR3 is CASSYRDRGDYEQYF. CDR3 coding DNA: TGTGCCAGCAGTTACCGGGACAGGGGGGACTACGAGCAGTACTTC.

This chain uses TRBV4-1 with TRBJ2-1; 13 bases agree with TRBD2. The germline CDR1 and CDR2 sequences are MGHRA and YSYEKL. J lost 6 bases, V lost 7 bases, and 6 bases had no gene match. The CDR3 spans 15 residues. The CDR3 sequence: CASTELAGGVNEQFF. The CDR3 DNA sequence: TGCGCCAGCACCGAACTAGCGGGGGGGGTCAATGAGCAGTTCTTC.

The J gene is TRBJ2-5, the V gene TRBV2; no clear D gene. V lost 10 bases, J lost 2 bases, and 11 bases lay in between. This CDR3 contains 12 residues. Germline CDR1 SNHLY, CDR2 FYNNEI. The CDR3 loop reads CATSEVQETQYF. In DNA, the CDR3 is TGTGCCACATCAGAAGTACAAGAGACCCAGTACTTC.

The chain joins TRBV4-3 to TRBJ2-2; 12 nucleotides line up with TRBD2. Germline-derived CDR1 and CDR2 are LGHNA and YSLEER. With 3 bases clipped from V and 6 bases from J, the junction kept 8 bases outside the gene matches. The CDR3 extends over 17 amino acids. This chain's CDR3 is CASSQLAGGPASGELFF. DNA of the CDR3: TGCGCCAGCAGCCAGCTAGCGGGGGGGCCTGCGTCCGGGGAGCTGTTTTTT.

This clone was observed once. The rearrangement links TRBV6-1 to TRBJ1-5, with a tentative D call TRBD1 (5 bases). V lost 2 bases to trimming and J lost 6 bases, with 17 bases between them. The CDR3 extends over 16 amino acids. Per the germline V gene, CDR1 is MNHNS and CDR2 is SASEGT. This CDR3 is CASSELRRGEGQPQHF. CDR3 nucleotide sequence: TGTGCCAGCAGTGAACTAAGGAGGGGAGAGGGTCAGCCCCAGCATTTT.

This CDR3 is CASHPMDTGELFF. The CDR3, as DNA: TGTGCCAGCCACCCGATGGATACCGGGGAGCTGTTTTTT. V and J are TRBV5-4 and TRBJ2-2; D gene uncertain. This CDR3 is 13 amino acids long. CDR1 and CDR2 from the germline V gene are SGHNT and YYREEE (reference sequence). The V end was cut by 7 bases, the J end by 5 bases, with 12 bases between.

The chain has TRBV11-2 and TRBJ2-7; maybe TRBD1 (5 bases). The CDR3 length is 15 residues. The V and J ends lost 1 base and 0 bases respectively, with 10 bases between them. Germline CDR1 reads SGHAT; CDR2 reads FQNNGV. This CDR3 is CASSLVSGRSYEQYF. CDR3 in DNA: TGTGCCAGCAGCTTAGTATCAGGGCGCTCCTACGAGCAGTACTTC.

V usage is TRBV7-9 and J usage is TRBJ2-2; maybe TRBD2 (7 bases). V lost 4 bases to trimming and J lost 5 bases, with 17 bases between them. The length of the CDR3 is 16 residues. Germline CDR1 SEHNR, CDR2 FQNEAQ (reference sequence). CDR3 coding DNA: TGTGCCAGCAGCTCCCTAAGGGGGGGCAGGACCGGGGAGCTGTTTTTT. Amino acids: CASSSLRGGRTGELFF.